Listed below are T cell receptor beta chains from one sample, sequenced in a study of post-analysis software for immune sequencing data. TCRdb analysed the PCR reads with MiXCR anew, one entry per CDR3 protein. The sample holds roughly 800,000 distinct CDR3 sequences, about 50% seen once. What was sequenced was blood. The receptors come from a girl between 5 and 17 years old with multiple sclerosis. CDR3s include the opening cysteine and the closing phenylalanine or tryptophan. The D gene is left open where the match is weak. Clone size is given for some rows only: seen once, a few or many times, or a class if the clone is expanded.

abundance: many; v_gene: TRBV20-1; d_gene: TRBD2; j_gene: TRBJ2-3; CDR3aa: CSASPAGGSGTQYF; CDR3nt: TGCAGTGCTAGCCCAGCGGGGGGCTCCGGTACGCAGTATTTT
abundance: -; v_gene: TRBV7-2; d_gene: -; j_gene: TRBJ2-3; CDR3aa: CASSLRRLTDTQYF; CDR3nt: TGTGCCAGCAGCCTACGCAGGCTTACAGATACGCAGTATTTT
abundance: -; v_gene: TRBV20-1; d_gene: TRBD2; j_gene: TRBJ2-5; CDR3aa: CSAPTAGGPQETQYF; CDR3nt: TGCAGTGCTCCTACAGCGGGGGGGCCTCAAGAGACCCAGTACTTC
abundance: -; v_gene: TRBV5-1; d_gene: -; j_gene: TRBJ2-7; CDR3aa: CASSTGTSKEGEQYF; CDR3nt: TGCGCCAGCAGCACCGGGACATCTAAAGAGGGCGAGCAGTACTTC
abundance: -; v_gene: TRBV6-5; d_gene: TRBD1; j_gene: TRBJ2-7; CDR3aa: CASSRTQGAGSVEQYF; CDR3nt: TGTGCCAGCAGTCGAACACAGGGGGCGGGAAGTGTCGAGCAGTACTTC
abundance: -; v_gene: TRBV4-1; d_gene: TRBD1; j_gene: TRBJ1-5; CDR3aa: CASSPGQGVQPQHF; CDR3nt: TGCGCCAGCAGCCCCGGACAGGGGGTTCAGCCCCAGCATTTT
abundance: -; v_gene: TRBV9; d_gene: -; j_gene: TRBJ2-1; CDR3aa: CASSVDFGLGQFF; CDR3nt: TGTGCCAGCAGCGTAGATTTTGGGTTAGGGCAGTTCTTC
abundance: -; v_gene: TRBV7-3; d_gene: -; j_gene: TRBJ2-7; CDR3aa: CASSPTGLPSYEQYF; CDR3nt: TGTGCCAGCAGTCCCACTGGGCTACCATCCTACGAGCAGTACTTC
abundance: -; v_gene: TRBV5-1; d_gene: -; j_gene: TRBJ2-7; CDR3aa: CASSRGLWGASYEQYF; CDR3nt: TGCGCCAGCAGCAGGGGGCTATGGGGGGCTTCCTACGAGCAGTACTTC
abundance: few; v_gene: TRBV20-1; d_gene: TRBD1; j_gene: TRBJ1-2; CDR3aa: CSAWTRDSLFLEGYTF; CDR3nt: TGCAGTGCTTGGACCCGGGACAGTCTATTCCTCGAGGGCTACACCTTC
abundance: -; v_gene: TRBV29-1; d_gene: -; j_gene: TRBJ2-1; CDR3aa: CSVDHKGSNEQFF; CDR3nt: TGCAGCGTTGATCATAAGGGCTCCAATGAGCAGTTCTTC
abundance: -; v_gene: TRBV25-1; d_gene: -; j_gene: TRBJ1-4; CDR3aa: CARFAPGSQTNEKLFF; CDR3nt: TGTGCCAGATTCGCACCGGGCAGCCAAACTAATGAAAAACTGTTTTTT
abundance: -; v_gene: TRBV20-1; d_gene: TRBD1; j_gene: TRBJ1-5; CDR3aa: CSATPGTEDSQPQHF; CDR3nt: TGCAGTGCAACCCCCGGGACAGAGGATAGTCAGCCCCAGCATTTT
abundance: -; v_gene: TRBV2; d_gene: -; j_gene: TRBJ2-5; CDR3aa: CASSDVLGGQETQYF; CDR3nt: TGTGCCAGCAGCGACGTCCTGGGTGGGCAAGAGACCCAGTACTTC
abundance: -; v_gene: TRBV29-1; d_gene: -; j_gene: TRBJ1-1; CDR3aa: CSVVRGRWNTEAFF; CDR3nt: TGCAGCGTTGTCAGGGGACGCTGGAACACTGAAGCTTTCTTT
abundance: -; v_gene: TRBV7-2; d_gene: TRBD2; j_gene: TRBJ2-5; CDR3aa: CASCLASGQETQYF; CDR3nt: TGTGCCAGCTGTCTGGCTAGCGGCCAAGAGACCCAGTACTTC
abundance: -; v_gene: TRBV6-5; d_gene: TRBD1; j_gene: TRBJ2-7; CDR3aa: CASSPRDRASYEQYF; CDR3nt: TGTGCCAGCAGCCCCCGGGACAGGGCCTCCTACGAGCAGTACTTC
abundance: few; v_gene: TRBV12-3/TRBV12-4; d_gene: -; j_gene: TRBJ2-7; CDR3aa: CASSIGGLPYEQYF; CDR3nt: TGTGCCAGCAGCATAGGGGGGCTTCCCTACGAGCAGTACTTC
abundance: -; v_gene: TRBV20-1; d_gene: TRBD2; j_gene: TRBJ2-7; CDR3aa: CSASSSGRRELYEQYF; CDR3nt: TGCAGTGCTAGTTCATCGGGTAGGCGGGAGCTCTACGAGCAGTACTTC
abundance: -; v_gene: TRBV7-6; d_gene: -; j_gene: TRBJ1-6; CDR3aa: CASSPDHASSYNSPLHF; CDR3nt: TGTGCCAGCAGCCCAGACCACGCTTCCTCCTATAATTCACCCCTCCACTTT
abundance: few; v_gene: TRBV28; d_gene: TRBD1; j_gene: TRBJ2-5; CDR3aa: CASSQGQGARETQYF; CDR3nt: TGTGCCAGCAGTCAGGGACAGGGGGCGAGGGAGACCCAGTACTTC
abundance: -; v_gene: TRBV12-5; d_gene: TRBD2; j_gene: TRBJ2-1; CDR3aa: CASGFDEIGGTYNEQFF; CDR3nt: TGCGCTAGTGGTTTCGATGAGATCGGGGGGACCTACAATGAGCAGTTCTTC
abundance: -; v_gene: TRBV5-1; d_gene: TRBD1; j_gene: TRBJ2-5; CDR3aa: CASSRRGTGVIETQYF; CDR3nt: TGCGCCAGCAGCCGGAGGGGGACAGGGGTTATAGAGACCCAGTACTTC
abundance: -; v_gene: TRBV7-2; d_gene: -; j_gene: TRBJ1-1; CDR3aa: CASSLGPGWTEAFF; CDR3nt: TGTGCCAGCAGCTTAGGTCCAGGATGGACTGAAGCTTTCTTT
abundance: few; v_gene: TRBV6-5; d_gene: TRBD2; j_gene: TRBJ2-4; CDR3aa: CASSTREGAKNIQYF; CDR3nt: TGTGCCAGCAGTACCCGGGAGGGAGCCAAAAACATTCAGTACTTC
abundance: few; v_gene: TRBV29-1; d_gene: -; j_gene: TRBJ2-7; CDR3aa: CSVWGAYEQYF; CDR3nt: TGCAGCGTTTGGGGCGCCTACGAGCAGTACTTC
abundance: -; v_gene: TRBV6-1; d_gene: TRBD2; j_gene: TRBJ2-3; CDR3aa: CASSITWERGGRDTQYF; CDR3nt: TGTGCCAGCAGTATCACCTGGGAGCGGGGGGGGAGGGATACGCAGTATTTT
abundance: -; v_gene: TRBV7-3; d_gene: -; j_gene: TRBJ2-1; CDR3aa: CASSSMGTGTEQFF; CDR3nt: TGTGCCAGCAGCTCTATGGGAACGGGGACGGAGCAGTTCTTC
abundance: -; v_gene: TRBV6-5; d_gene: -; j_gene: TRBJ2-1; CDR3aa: CASRTLGGYNEQFF; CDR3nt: TGTGCCAGCAGAACCCTGGGCGGCTACAATGAGCAGTTCTTC
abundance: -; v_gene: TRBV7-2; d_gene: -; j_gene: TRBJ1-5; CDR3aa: CASSLKTGNQPQHF; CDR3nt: TGTGCCAGCAGCTTAAAGACGGGAAATCAGCCCCAGCATTTT
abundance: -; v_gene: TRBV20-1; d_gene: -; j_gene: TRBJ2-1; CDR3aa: CSASRELVQFF; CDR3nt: TGCAGTGCCTCGAGGGAACTCGTACAGTTCTTC
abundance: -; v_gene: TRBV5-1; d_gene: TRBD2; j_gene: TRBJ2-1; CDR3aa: CASSMGGLARNEQFF; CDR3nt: TGCGCCAGCAGCATGGGCGGACTAGCGCGGAATGAGCAGTTCTTC